This is a list of T cell receptor beta chains from one sample in a study of human T cells and chemical hapten exposure. TCRdb fed the RACE reads into MiXCR, producing one record per CDR3 protein. The sample has around 340,000 distinct CDR3 sequences; under 8% are singletons. The sequences come from whole blood, collected in connection with sensitization to the hapten diphenylcyclopropenone (DPC). Receptors originate from a woman aged 18-29 years with alopecia areata. Some clones in this sample may be carry-over from other donors' samples. Both conserved end residues are trimmed from each CDR3.

V gene | CDR3 protein
TRBV13 | ASSSKTYPGANVLT
TRBV6-5 | ASSYTGGGRKNIQY
TRBV6-5 | ASKPSGSDTQY
TRBV4-3 | ASSQDSSSGANVLT
TRBV28 | ASSSHSPGIGSNQPQH
TRBV6-2/TRBV6-3 | ATQNTRNQPQH
TRBV7-9 | ASSPPAGHEQY
TRBV7-2 | ASSVDNNSPLH
TRBV5-1 | ASSFDRGRGGYT
TRBV9 | ASSVGYITYGYT
TRBV28 | ASMLIVSKETEAF
TRBV18 | ASSAGGVEKLF
TRBV6-2/TRBV6-3 | ASSYGLANPYNEQF
TRBV3-1 | ASSQSPSPLH
TRBV4-1 | ASSQDKGGARNTEAF
TRBV20-1 | SASRQDTPLH
TRBV2 | ASSEAGGYT
TRBV10-3 | AIRSTLGQGADTQY
TRBV20-1 | SASGRAYGYT
TRBV5-4 | ASSPGQGAGQPQH
TRBV6-1 | ASTSWRGAANEKLF
TRBV7-2 | ASSLGLTGDKLF
TRBV3-1 | ASSQEYGGAADTQY
TRBV6-2/TRBV6-3 | ASSSHRSSTQETQY
TRBV28 | ASSVPGLGLLEQF
TRBV7-9 | ASSLEGTQQY
TRBV7-6 | ASSPRLQVETQY
TRBV12-3/TRBV12-4 | ASSLGQTYGYT
TRBV5-1 | ASSFGATGANVLT
TRBV7-2 | ASSPTGGANVLT
TRBV18 | ASSPPGLSYNEQF
TRBV7-8 | ASSLKRWGATDTQY
TRBV10-2 | ASSGGARTDTQY
TRBV12-3/TRBV12-4 | ASSFRVNTEAF
TRBV12-3/TRBV12-4 | ASSSYGGVTDTQY
TRBV12-3/TRBV12-4 | ASGKIQGNTEAF
TRBV6-2/TRBV6-3 | ASSSTGVTYEQY
TRBV9 | ASSGTLNTEAF
TRBV6-5 | AAAGYRGTGANVLT
TRBV18 | ASSSNPSGGTQY
TRBV11-2 | ASSLADGGAIPPDTQY
TRBV14 | ASSARGLRTYEQY
TRBV6-6 | ASSKGTRTDTQY
TRBV20-1 | SARVTGGRDGYT
TRBV20-1 | SASDTGTGELNEQF